A selection of T cell receptor beta chains follows, all from one sample in a study of shared clonotypes between healthy human individuals. Sequencing was performed with immunoSEQ multiplex PCR; in TCRdb, only in-frame clones are kept and a portion is missing. The table includes about 1,800,000 clones, approximately 94% detected once. Sequencing was carried out using naive CD8+ T cells sorted from blood. These receptors were obtained from a man younger than 35 in good health. Each CDR3 is given with its conserved first and last residue. D genes are given only for firm matches. Size values are once, few and many counts, or a class for expanded clones, and some rows have none.

J	V	D	size	CDR3	DNA
TRBJ2-3	TRBV4-1	.	once	CASSQNQIGALQYF	TGCGCCAGCAGCCAAAACCAAATTGGGGCCCTGCAGTATTTT
TRBJ1-5	TRBV27	.	once	CASSLISSDQPQHF	TGTGCCAGCAGTTTAATCTCCAGCGATCAGCCCCAGCATTTT
TRBJ2-5	TRBV5-1	TRBD2	.	CASSSTSGGETQYF	TGCGCCAGCAGCTCGACTAGCGGGGGGGAGACCCAGTACTTC
TRBJ1-1	TRBV30	.	.	CAWSPTGGGAGIFF	TGTGCCTGGAGCCCAACCGGGGGGGGCGCTGGGATTTTCTTT
TRBJ1-1	TRBV9	.	.	CASSVAPGTERNTEAFF	TGTGCCAGCAGCGTAGCCCCCGGGACGGAAAGGAACACTGAAGCTTTCTTT
TRBJ1-2	TRBV18	TRBD1	once	CASSPGDRSDILVYGYTF	TGTGCCAGCTCACCTGGGGACAGGTCAGATATTCTAGTCTATGGCTACACCTTC
TRBJ1-6	TRBV5-6	.	.	CASSLPSNLSPLHF	TGTGCCAGCAGCCTCCCCAGCAATCTTTCACCCCTCCACTTT
TRBJ2-1	TRBV5-1	.	.	CASSLAGGEQFF	TGCGCCAGCAGCTTGGCCGGGGGTGAGCAGTTCTTC
TRBJ2-5	TRBV28	.	.	CASSLGNQETQYF	TGTGCCAGCAGTTTAGGTAACCAAGAGACCCAGTACTTC
TRBJ2-1	TRBV5-1	.	.	CASSLETGFGDNEQFF	TGCGCCAGCAGTCTCGAAACAGGGTTTGGAGACAATGAGCAGTTCTTC
TRBJ1-2	TRBV7-6	TRBD1	.	CASSLDRGGYGYTF	TGTGCCAGCAGCTTAGACAGGGGCGGCTATGGCTACACCTTC
TRBJ1-1	TRBV30	.	.	CAWSVGVFPDAANTEAFF	TGTGCCTGGAGTGTAGGGGTCTTTCCGGACGCTGCCAACACTGAAGCTTTCTTT
TRBJ1-5	TRBV2	.	few	CASSDGGNQPQHF	TGTGCCAGCAGTGACGGCGGCAATCAGCCCCAGCATTTT
TRBJ2-1	TRBV7-9	.	.	CATAGGTTYNEQFF	TGTGCCACCGCCGGTGGTACTACCTACAATGAGCAGTTCTTC
TRBJ2-7	TRBV14	TRBD1	.	CASSKQGALLYEQYF	TGTGCCAGCAGCAAACAGGGGGCACTTCTCTACGAGCAGTACTTC
TRBJ2-7	TRBV6-6	.	once	CASSTTGFYEQYF	TGTGCCAGCAGTACGACGGGATTCTACGAGCAGTACTTC
TRBJ1-1	TRBV6-6	.	.	CAITGGTEAFF	TGTGCCATCACGGGTGGCACTGAAGCTTTCTTT
TRBJ2-6	TRBV9	.	.	CASTRDGANVLTF	TGTGCCAGCACCCGAGACGGGGCCAACGTCCTGACTTTC
TRBJ2-2	TRBV27	.	.	CASSLWGDNTGELFF	TGTGCCAGCAGTTTATGGGGGGATAACACCGGGGAGCTGTTTTTT
TRBJ1-4	TRBV30	.	.	CAWSLQGFNERLFF	TGTGCCTGGAGTCTCCAGGGGTTTAATGAAAGACTGTTTTTT
TRBJ2-5	TRBV28	.	.	CASTGGMQETQYF	TGTGCCAGCACTGGAGGGATGCAAGAGACCCAGTACTTC
TRBJ1-3	TRBV10-3	.	.	CAISDDGSSGNTIYF	TGTGCCATCAGTGATGATGGAAGCTCTGGAAACACCATATATTTT
TRBJ1-4	TRBV11-2	TRBD1	.	CASSHTLGQGNEKLFF	TGTGCCAGCAGCCACACGCTGGGACAGGGAAATGAAAAACTGTTTTTT
TRBJ2-1	TRBV5-6	.	.	CASSLESADEQFF	TGTGCCAGCAGCTTGGAGTCCGCGGATGAGCAGTTCTTC